This T cell receptor (beta chain) is drawn from a study of shared clonotypes between healthy human individuals (TCRdb year 2020). Regarding the complete study: The cohort included a few men and a couple of women between 18 and 49 years of age. Different laboratories and diverse techniques were used to prepare libraries and sequence TCR repertoires, to increase sequencing depth and limit assay-specific biases. Each donor's leukapheresis produced roughly between roughly 0.94 and 9.5 billion PBMCs. Blood TCR repertoires of about five healthy adults were deeply sequenced to estimate repertoire size and the extent of clonotype sharing between individuals. Per donor, three plates each were used for CD4 naive and CD4 memory, two for CD8 naive, and one for CD8 memory.

On this clone itself: The antigen it binds to is not known. No base qualities exist here, and no much larger clone lies one base off it.

Overall study results and their limits: Compared with non-shared clonotypes, clonotypes shared by all four sorted-subset donors had higher generation probabilities. Naive subsets generally had larger estimated clonotype richness than memory subsets did. Pairwise subsampling indicated that sequencing depth was expected to affect the degree of clonotype sharing among donors. Roughly 5% of naive CD4, around 3.6% of naive CD8, approximately 2.2% of memory CD4, and about 0.4% of memory CD8 clonotypes were shared across several donors. Sampling was restricted to blood, and TCR repertoires in tissues likely differ from the TCR repertoires found in blood. Because the study included a small number of donors, the genetic and exposure-history diversity represented was limited. Even with the large sequencing depth, rarefaction of the sorted-subset datasets indicated that sequencing was incomplete.

Donors were healthy HIV-negative adults with no recently reported acute infections or vaccinations. Every donor was a Caucasian adult living in Nashville, Tennessee, USA. CD4+ T cells were enriched through magnetic negative selection, after which naive cells were positively selected on CD45RA and the remaining negative fraction served as the memory subset. Blood was obtained by leukapheresis, after which PBMCs were separated by Ficoll-Histopaque density gradient centrifugation and cryopreserved in liquid nitrogen vapor phase. Purity and quantity of every magnetically sorted T cell population were checked by analytical flow cytometry. From each sorted fraction, genomic DNA was isolated and quantified by UV absorbance on a Nanodrop 2000c. The CDR3 contains 15 residues, cysteine and phenylalanine counted. Just the 45-base CDR3 DNA is kept, in frame starting at base 1. V loses 4 bases at its end and J loses 1 base; junction bases beyond the gene matches: 7. The germline V gene (reference sequence) provides CDR1 SGHNT and CDR2 YYREEE.

Using the deep immunoSEQ assay, multiplex PCR amplified TCR CDR3 regions from genomic DNA. For each cell subset, the extracted genomic DNA was distributed evenly across all wells of several immunoSEQ 96-well plates, and each plate served as one replicate. For sorted subsets, around 200 ng genomic DNA, equal to 25,000 to 35,000 T cell genomes, was loaded into each replicate PCR. Purified libraries were quantified with a Qubit 3.0 fluorometer, sized on a Bioanalyzer 2100, and re-quantified with the KAPA Library Quantification kit. Each immunoSEQ 96-well plate was sequenced on its own single-read 150-cycle Illumina NextSeq 550 flow cell. The source study handled its data this way. The immunoSEQ output contained only junctional sequences without quality scores, so filtering could not match that applied to full-length reads. To assign V/J genes and CDR3, sequences were annotated using PyIR, a Python wrapper for IgBLAST v1.9, with IMGT germline references. Reads were filtered out if the reads had weak V/J assignments (E-value above 1e-6), no CDR3, stop codons, out-of-frame junctions, or ambiguous translated residues. V3J clonotypes were defined as sequences sharing an identical inferred V gene, J gene, and CDR3 amino acid sequence. The percentage overlap between two repertoires was calculated by dividing the number of shared unique clonotypes by the size of the smaller repertoire. Repertoire richness was assessed with RTK rarefaction, the Chao1 estimator, and Recon v2.1 estimates of unobserved clonotypes. Generation probabilities were computed with OLGA for all TCRbeta clonotypes obtained by the gDNA method from four donors. In TCRdb, the immuneACCESS table is reduced to in-frame sequences with V and J assigned. These tables do not hold every clone; where another copy was compared, an unresolved V gene accounts for under half, and the others remain unexplained. From that table come the V and J calls and clone size; the DNA was used to work out D and trimming. This sample gives about 1.1 million clones in total; around 78% of them show up just once. In total, the top ten clones hold around 0.61% of the sample.

The sequence came from a man between 18 and 35 years old in good health. Some clones in this sample may be carry-over from other donors' samples. This sequence uses TRBV5-4 and TRBJ1-1; the central 7 bases match TRBD1. The sequencing input was memory CD4+ T cells from PBMCs. Taken with the paper, the label for cell subset or site translates to: CD45RA-negative fraction. The DNA sequence is as follows: TGTGCCAGCAGCCCCCCCGGGACAGCGAACACTGAAGCTTTCTTT. Translated, it reads CASSPPGTANTEAFF.